The 7 T cell receptor beta chains reported below all come from one sample, sequenced in a study of T cells in women clearing cervical HPV infection. Sequencing was performed with immunoSEQ multiplex PCR; in TCRdb, only in-frame clones are kept and a portion is missing. The sample data list around 30,000 clones. The material sequenced was blood buffy coat. These receptor sequences come from a woman between 18 and 70 years old with a cervical HPV16 infection that either progressed to CIN3+ or cleared (not recorded which).

CDR3 region: CASSKRTTQETQYF. Partial CDR3 DNA: TGTGCCAGTAGTAAACGGACAACCCAAGAGACG. The rearrangement links TRBV19 to TRBJ2-3, with D possibly TRBD1 on 5 matching bases. The observed sequence ends 3 residues before the CDR3 terminus, with the missing tail filled in from the germline J gene. The CDR3 has 14 amino acids. Germline CDR1 is LNHDA and CDR2 is SQIVND (reference sequence).

As concerns this clone: The read comes to an end 3 residues before the CDR3 does, leaving the germline J gene to fill in the end. J is TRBJ2-3 and V is TRBV20-1, with a weak D call TRBD2 (6 bases). Germline assignment: CDR1 DFQATT and CDR2 SNEGSKA (reference sequence). The CDR3 loop spans 16 amino acids. The V gene lost 0 bases and the J gene lost 7 bases, with 20 bases spanning the gap. The CDR3 DNA, read in part, is TGCAGTGCTAGAGAAGAAGGCGGGGTCTTGCTACATACG. Protein product: CSAREEGGVLLHT. The whole CDR3 protein is CSAREEGGVLLHTQYF.

About this clone itself: The read terminates 3 residues before the CDR3 end, so the remaining end is supplied by the germline J gene. The chain is built from TRBV7-6 and TRBJ2-1; 7 bases agree with TRBD2. CDR1 and CDR2 from the germline V gene are SGHVS and FNYEAQ. The CDR3 contains 17 residues. The V gene end was trimmed by 5 bases and the J gene end by 0 bases; junction bases not matched to a gene: 10. The DNA read from the CDR3 is TGTGCCAGCAGCGCGGGAGTCCGGGATAGCTCCTACAATGAG. Protein sequence: CASSAGVRDSSYNE. The full CDR3 protein is CASSAGVRDSSYNEQFF.

Concerning this clone itself: The CDR3 end lies 3 residues beyond the end of the read and is filled in from the germline J gene. The V call is TRBV19, the J call TRBJ2-4; D might be TRBD1 (5 bases). The CDR3 contains 13 residues. From germline, CDR1 is LNHDA and CDR2 SQIVND (reference sequence). CDR3 in amino acids: CASSIPGNYGQYF. The CDR3 DNA, read in part, is TGTGCCAGTAGTATCCCAGGGAACTATGGT.

Concerning this clone: The sequenced fragment ends 3 residues before the CDR3 boundary, so the rest is inferred from the germline J gene. This sequence joins TRBV7-3 and TRBJ2-1, with a weak D call TRBD2 (6 bases). Germline V CDR1 and CDR2: SGHTA, FQGTGA. This CDR3 comprises 13 residues. Trimming took off 3 bases at V and 7 bases at J, with 10 bases between the two ends. This CDR3 reads CASSFGGGNEQFF. The CDR3 DNA, read in part, is TGTGCCAGCAGCTTCGGGGGTGGGAATGAG. The whole variable domain, filled in from reference TRBV7-3 and TRBJ2-1, reads GAGVSQTPSNKVTEKGKYVELRCDPISGHTALYWYRQSLGQGPEFLIYFQGTGAADDSGLPNDRFFAVRPEGSVSTLKIQRTERGDSAVYLCASSFGGGNEQFFGPGTRLTVL.

With respect to this clone: The read gets to within 3 residues of the CDR3 end, and the germline J gene fills in the rest. This chain joins TRBV20-1 and TRBJ2-4, with 9 nucleotides matching TRBD2. Germline trimming cut 0 bases from V and 3 bases from J; bases unmatched to any gene: 3. Germline V CDR1 and CDR2: DFQATT, SNEGSKA (reference sequence). The CDR3 contains 15 residues. This CDR3 is CSARDAGGRKNIQYF. The DNA read from the CDR3 is TGCAGTGCTAGAGATGCGGGGGGGCGCAAAAACATT.

Incomplete CDR3 DNA: TGCGCCAGCAGCCTAAGGGGACAGGGCGATGAAAAG. As protein: CASSLRGQGDEK. The whole CDR3 sequence reads CASSLRGQGDEKLFF. This chain connects TRBV5-1 to TRBJ2-2; 9 nucleotides line up with TRBD1. The read ends 3 residues before the CDR3 terminus; that terminus is restored from the germline J gene. Germline-derived CDR1 and CDR2 are SGHRS and YFSETQ. The CDR3 length is 15 residues. Filled out from reference TRBV5-1 and TRBJ2-2, the complete variable domain reads KAGVTQTPRYLIKTRGQQVTLSCSPISGHRSVSWYQQTPGQGLQFLFEYFSETQRNKGNFPGRFSGRQFSNSRSEMNVSTLELGDSALYLCASSLRGQGDEKLFFGEGSRLTVL.